This T cell receptor (beta chain) was sequenced during a study of metastatic and nonmetastatic thyroid tumors. Study information: Thyroid patients, malignant and benign, had repertoires compared across blood and tumor or nodule tissue. Study results and limitations: Versus benign nodules, malignant thyroid tumors reportedly had significantly higher TCR beta diversity, in blood and tumor.

Per the original data handling: Variation in CDR3 across clinicopathological groups served as the basis for constructing a distant-metastasis classifier in papillary thyroid cancer. TCRdb re-called clones via MiXCR from the PCR reads. TCRdb, rather than the study authors, made the V and J calls. The data hold roughly 36,000 clones, with roughly a quarter observed a single time. Turning to this clone: Its antigen is unknown.

Among the patients, none had received any treatment before thyroid surgery. This CDR3 is built from 15 residues. Germline lookup yields CDR1 LNHDA and CDR2 SQIVND (reference sequence). The V gene lost 7 bases and the J gene lost 7 bases, with 22 bases spanning the gap. The sequence came from a female donor with papillary thyroid cancer or a benign thyroid nodule (not recorded which). Some clones in this sample may be carry-over from other donors' samples. The sequencing sample was made of blood. The V call is TRBV19, the J call TRBJ1-2; TRBD1 might be the D (5 bases). The CDR3 here is CASIPTRDGVLGYTF. In DNA form, the CDR3 reads TGTGCCAGTATCCCAACCAGGGACGGGGTCCTTGGCTACACCTTC.